This paragraph reports one T cell receptor (beta chain). The data were obtained in a study of blood T cell repertoires in COVID-19. In the study overall: The United States, Italy and Spain provided the acute and convalescent COVID-19 samples.

This CDR3 region has 16 residues. In germline, CDR1 is GTSNPN, CDR2 SVGIG (reference sequence). Trimming took 2 bases from V and 2 from J, leaving 16 bases between them. The table came from immunoSEQ multiplex PCR; TCRdb's copy has only in-frame clones and leaves some out. The sample lists about 400,000 clones; approximately 91% were seen once. Adults between roughly 18 and 95 years of age took part from fewer than 30 US areas. Membership in each cohort depended on participant-reported clinical history. V and J are TRBV30 and TRBJ1-5, with D possibly TRBD1 on 6 matching bases. The sequence derives from a woman in her thirties or forties with acute COVID-19. Sequencing was done on a sample of PBMCs or T cells enriched from blood (not recorded which). CDR3 coding DNA: TGTGCCTGGAGTTACACTAGGGGGTCCGGCAATCAGCCCCAGCATTTT. It translates to CAWSYTRGSGNQPQHF.